This TCR beta chain was sequenced during a study of blood T cell repertoires in COVID-19. As for the study in general: In each case, the material was cDNA or gDNA derived from T cells, B-cell-depleted T cells, or PBMCs.

Libraries were prepared by immunoSEQ multiplex PCR; TCRdb keeps only in-frame clonotypes and omits some of them. This sample yields a few hundred thousand clones, of which 90% are seen a single time; 2.1% belongs to the top ten. The TCR sequence derives from a woman aged 55-69 years with COVID-19, enrolled during active disease. Sequenced: peripheral blood.

The CDR3 bases are TGTGCCAGCAGTACCACCGGGACAGGGTACTATGGCTACACCTTC. This sequence encodes CASSTTGTGYYGYTF. The gene calls are TRBV6-5 and TRBJ1-2; the match to TRBD1 covers 9 bases. Losses at the gene ends were 5 bases for V and 3 bases for J; bases not matched to a gene: 7. Germline CDR1 reads MNHEY; CDR2 reads SVGAGI. The CDR3 contains 15 residues.